Listed below are T cell receptor beta chains from one sample, sequenced in a study of T cells in Graves' hyperthyroidism and ophthalmopathy. One entry per CDR3 protein, called by TCRdb with MiXCR from the multiplex PCR reads. The sample carries about 580,000 distinct CDR3 sequences, roughly 46% recorded once. The sample was peripheral blood or thyroid tissue (not recorded which). Every receptor here comes from a woman aged 18-29 years with Graves' hyperthyroidism. Each CDR3 is given with its conserved first and last residue. Each record gives: clone size, V gene, CDR3 protein. Clone size is given for some rows only: seen once, a few or many times, or a class if the clone is expanded.

clone size: few; V gene: TRBV7-7; CDR3 protein: CASSLGLARTDTQYF
clone size: many; V gene: TRBV24-1; CDR3 protein: CATSGTGMNTEAFF
clone size: few; V gene: TRBV11-3; CDR3 protein: CASSLTVYEQYF
clone size: -; V gene: TRBV29-1; CDR3 protein: CSLAGGYEQYF
clone size: -; V gene: TRBV28; CDR3 protein: CASSFMSSQETQYF
clone size: few; V gene: TRBV18; CDR3 protein: CASSPGARDQPQHF
clone size: many; V gene: TRBV4-1; CDR3 protein: CASSQDLGAQGVNQPQHF
clone size: -; V gene: TRBV29-1; CDR3 protein: CSVEGTGQITEAFF
clone size: -; V gene: TRBV7-2; CDR3 protein: CASSFRTGDGNTIYF
clone size: many; V gene: TRBV7-9; CDR3 protein: CASRSLQGVNTEAFF
clone size: -; V gene: TRBV10-3; CDR3 protein: CATSESGRHQPQYF
clone size: -; V gene: TRBV7-8; CDR3 protein: CASSDEGGKEDF
clone size: many; V gene: TRBV3-1; CDR3 protein: CATEDRGGYEQYF
clone size: many; V gene: TRBV5-1; CDR3 protein: CASSFGLDTGELFF
clone size: many; V gene: TRBV4-3; CDR3 protein: CASSQVWTEGSYEQYF
clone size: -; V gene: TRBV9; CDR3 protein: CASSVTTGPRGEQYF
clone size: many; V gene: TRBV5-1; CDR3 protein: CASSLSGQRSEAFF
clone size: many; V gene: TRBV24-1; CDR3 protein: CATSGAASGTQYF
clone size: few; V gene: TRBV18; CDR3 protein: CASSTTGQASGELFF
clone size: -; V gene: TRBV29-1; CDR3 protein: CSSEDAGEDEQYF
clone size: few; V gene: TRBV7-9; CDR3 protein: CASSPFGQGATTNEKLFF
clone size: many; V gene: TRBV12-5; CDR3 protein: CASGFGQRNTEAFF
clone size: few; V gene: TRBV30; CDR3 protein: CAWGGHPNTEAFF
clone size: many; V gene: TRBV5-5; CDR3 protein: CASSTTGTGGYTF
clone size: -; V gene: TRBV6-4; CDR3 protein: CASSDLGWGKVDTGELFF
clone size: -; V gene: TRBV4-1; CDR3 protein: CASSQPGAGKTQYF
clone size: many; V gene: TRBV20-1; CDR3 protein: CSARETGLPLPQHF
clone size: -; V gene: TRBV6-1; CDR3 protein: CASGEAGGSTGELFF
clone size: -; V gene: TRBV9; CDR3 protein: CASSTRQGATHEKLFF
clone size: once; V gene: TRBV15; CDR3 protein: CATSRGGDF
clone size: -; V gene: TRBV29-1; CDR3 protein: CSSSEGANTGELFF
clone size: -; V gene: TRBV7-8; CDR3 protein: CASSDLSGQKGNYGYTF
clone size: many; V gene: TRBV25-1; CDR3 protein: CASSALGLAGGLGSGANVLTF
clone size: -; V gene: TRBV3-1; CDR3 protein: CASSSLGLAGKEGQETQYF
clone size: -; V gene: TRBV4-1; CDR3 protein: CASSREVQGGTEAFF
clone size: -; V gene: TRBV7-9; CDR3 protein: CASSLSSDYEQYF
clone size: -; V gene: TRBV20-1; CDR3 protein: CSAPGQGGSYNEQFF
clone size: many; V gene: TRBV7-2; CDR3 protein: CASSFNRGAGKGYTF
clone size: many; V gene: TRBV7-6; CDR3 protein: CASSLEAGAVEQYF
clone size: -; V gene: TRBV7-8; CDR3 protein: CASSVDRYYSYEQYF